Each of the 30 T cell receptor beta chains below was sequenced from the same sample in a study of blood T cells in healthy people across ages. It was with a sample-barcoded 5' primer and a J-beta primer mix that a second PCR of roughly 7 to 12 cycles was run. TCRdb independently ran MiXCR on the 5' RACE reads; one entry per CDR3 protein. In the table there are approximately 800,000 distinct CDR3 sequences, more than 50% of which are singletons. The sample comprised blood. These receptors were taken from a man aged 35-49 years in good health.

This clonotype was found a few times. The J gene is TRBJ2-3, the V gene TRBV7-2; D is undetermined. CDR3 length: 12 amino acids. Trimming cost V 2 bases and J 5 bases, with 5 bases left between them. Germline CDR1 SGHTA, CDR2 FQGNSA. Here the CDR3 reads CASSLQRDTQYF. As DNA, the CDR3 is TGTGCCAGCAGCTTACAGCGAGATACGCAGTATTTT.

This chain connects TRBV20-1 to TRBJ2-5, with 9 bases matching TRBD1. The DNA end is more similar to TRBJ2-7, so the J call may be wrong. Looked up from germline, CDR1 is DFQATT and CDR2 is SNEGSKA (reference sequence). CDR3 length: 13 residues. CDR3 region: CSAQGQGLYEQYF. The CDR3 coding sequence is TGCAGTGCTCAGGGACAGGGTTTATACGAGCAGTACTTC.

The rearrangement uses TRBV20-1 and TRBJ2-3; 9 nucleotides line up with TRBD1. The CDR3 has 15 amino acids. The V gene's germline CDR1 is DFQATT and CDR2 SNEGSKA (reference sequence). Losses at the gene ends were 6 bases for V and 6 bases for J; bases not matched to a gene: 13. The DNA for the CDR3 is TGCAGTGCACCCGATCGACAGGGGGGGTTGGATACGCAGTATTTT. This encodes CSAPDRQGGLDTQYF.

This clonotype turned up a few times. The V gene is TRBV7-2, the J gene TRBJ2-5, with 8 bases aligning to TRBD2. V lost 5 bases and J lost 5; bases outside the gene matches: 10. The CDR3 loop spans 15 amino acids. Germline CDR1 and CDR2: SGHTA and FQGNSA. CDR3 loop: CASSPLSGVRETQYF. CDR3 sequence (DNA): TGTGCCAGCAGCCCTCTTAGCGGGGTGAGGGAGACCCAGTACTTC.

The chain carries TRBV14 and TRBJ2-3; TRBD2 agrees at 9 bases. This CDR3 spans 15 amino acids. CDR1 SGHDN and CDR2 FVKESK come from the germline V gene. The ends lost 4 bases at V and 6 bases at J; junction bases unmatched: 8. In DNA, the CDR3 is TGTGCCAGCAGCCCGTTAGCGGGAGTAATTGATACGCAGTATTTT. Translated: CASSPLAGVIDTQYF.

This clonotype was seen just once. This chain joins TRBV29-1 and TRBJ1-2; TRBD1 matches at 11 bases. Germline V CDR1 and CDR2: SQVTM, ANQGSEA. The length of the CDR3 is 16 residues. With 8 bases clipped from V and 3 bases from J, the junction kept 14 bases outside the gene matches. The CDR3 region has the DNA TGCAGCTATACCGGGACAGGGGGTGGTATCGACTATGGCTACACCTTC. It yields the protein CSYTGTGGGIDYGYTF.

This clonotype has more than one count but fewer than ten. This rearrangement joins TRBV25-1 to TRBJ2-5; D might be TRBD2 (6 bases). Trimming removed 1 base from V and 3 bases from J, with 15 bases in between. CDR1 and CDR2 from the germline V gene are MGHDK and SYGVNS. The CDR3 contains 16 residues. CDR3 nucleotide sequence: TGTGCCAGCAGTGAATTCCGGGGACTGGACGAAGAGACCCAGTACTTC. Translation gives CASSEFRGLDEETQYF. Together with reference TRBV25-1 and TRBJ2-5, the CDR3 gives the full variable domain: EADIYQTPRYLVIGTGKKITLECSQTMGHDKMYWYQQDPGMELHLIHYSYGVNSTEKGDLSSESTVSRIRTEHFPLTLESARPSHTSQYLCASSEFRGLDEETQYFGPGTRLLVL.

The CDR3 spells CASSWGGQEQYF. As DNA, the CDR3 is TGTGCCAGCAGTTGGGGGGGACAAGAGCAGTACTTC. The chain uses TRBV12-3 or TRBV12-4 and TRBJ2-5, with D possibly TRBD2 on 7 matching bases. With 4 bases removed from V and 11 bases from J, the gap between germline ends came to 14 bases. The CDR3 contains 12 residues.

The chain is built from TRBV5-6 and TRBJ2-3; TRBD2 aligns across 12 bases. Germline V gene lookup returns CDR1 SGHDT and CDR2 YYEEEE. The CDR3 totals 18 residues. V shed 3 bases and J 3 bases; nucleotides not matched to a gene: 11. The CDR3 DNA follows: TGTGCCAGCAGCTCCTTATTAACTAGCGGGAGGACGACAGATACGCAGTATTTT. It encodes CASSSLLTSGRTTDTQYF.

This clonotype has more than one count but fewer than ten. The V gene is TRBV7-3, the J gene TRBJ2-1; D remains ambiguous. Trimming took off 4 bases at V and 5 bases at J, with 9 bases between the two ends. The V gene's germline CDR1 is SGHTA and CDR2 FQGTGA. CDR3 length equals 13 residues. In nucleotides, the CDR3 is TGTGCCAGCAGCTCCGGACCGAACAATGAGCAGTTCTTC. This gives the protein CASSSGPNNEQFF.

The chain carries TRBV7-2 and TRBJ2-4, with D unresolved. The germline CDR1 and CDR2 sequences are SGHTA and FQGNSA. The CDR3 is 14 amino acids. Trimming removed 1 base at V and 13 bases at J, with 17 bases between. CDR3 sequence: CASSLVELLQEQYF. DNA for the CDR3: TGTGCCAGCAGCTTAGTGGAGTTGTTGCAAGAGCAGTACTTC.

DNA for the CDR3: TGTGCCAGCAGCTTAGGGCTAGCGGGAGTTCCCGAGCAGTACTTC. Amino acid sequence: CASSLGLAGVPEQYF. The chain has TRBV7-2 and TRBJ2-7, with 10 bases matching TRBD2. Per the germline V gene, CDR1 is SGHTA and CDR2 is FQGNSA. The CDR3 contains 15 residues. After removal of 1 base from V and 6 bases from J, the junction contained 6 bases not matched to a gene.

This clonotype occurred once. This rearrangement joins TRBV7-3 to TRBJ1-6; 8 bases map to TRBD1. With V trimmed by 2 bases and J by 13 bases, 10 bases remained unmatched. This CDR3 is built from 15 residues. Germline V gene sequence: CDR1 SGHTA, CDR2 FQGTGA. This CDR3 reads CASSLGTGSISPLHF. For the CDR3, the DNA is TGTGCCAGCAGCTTAGGGACAGGAAGCATCAGTCCCCTCCACTTT.

This clonotype was detected only a few times. This CDR3 is CATSGGVEQYF. CDR3 sequence (DNA): TGTGCCACCAGTGGAGGGGTAGAGCAGTACTTC. The chain recombines TRBV24-1 with TRBJ2-7; the D gene could be TRBD1 or TRBD2 (5 bases each). The CDR3 loop spans 11 amino acids. V was pared by 5 bases and J by 7 bases, with 8 bases between. From germline, CDR1 is KGHDR and CDR2 SFDVKD.

V gene TRBV5-1 combines with J gene TRBJ2-5; D unclear. The CDR3 sequence is 15 residues long. Trimming removed 2 bases from V and 0 bases from J, with 11 bases in between. The germline CDR1 and CDR2 sequences are SGHRS and YFSETQ. The CDR3 loop reads CASSLPGSYQETQYF. The DNA for the CDR3 is TGCGCCAGCAGCTTACCGGGCTCGTACCAAGAGACCCAGTACTTC.

This clonotype was seen a few times. The chain is built from TRBV7-9 and TRBJ2-6; 8 bases agree with TRBD1. This CDR3 has 20 amino acids. Germline CDR1 reads SEHNR; CDR2 reads FQNEAQ (reference sequence). With V trimmed by 3 bases and J by 1 base, 14 bases remained unmatched. CDR3 in amino acids: CASSLGRTGGLGSGANVLTF. For the CDR3, the DNA is TGTGCCAGCAGCTTGGGCCGCACAGGGGGGCTAGGATCTGGGGCCAACGTCCTGACTTTC.

The J gene is TRBJ1-1, the V gene TRBV7-3; possibly TRBD1 for D (6 bases). V lost 5 bases, J lost 9 bases, and 13 bases lay in between. Per germline, CDR1 SGHTA and CDR2 FQGTGA. This CDR3 is 12 amino acids long. The CDR3 bases are TGTGCCAGCAGCAATCAAGGGACAAAAGCTTTCTTT. This encodes CASSNQGTKAFF.

The V call is TRBV15, the J call TRBJ2-1; 7 nucleotides align to TRBD2. CDR1 and CDR2 from the germline V gene are LNHNV and YYDKDF (reference sequence). This CDR3 comprises 16 residues. Losses at the gene ends were 4 bases for V and 6 bases for J; bases not matched to a gene: 12. The CDR3 sequence is CATSNSLAEEGNEQFF. The CDR3 nucleotides read TGTGCCACCAGCAACTCTCTAGCGGAAGAGGGCAATGAGCAGTTCTTC.

The chain couples TRBV20-1 to TRBJ2-3; D unclear. Germline assignment: CDR1 DFQATT and CDR2 SNEGSKA (reference sequence). V was shortened by 0 bases and J by 0 bases, with 10 bases between the two germline ends. The CDR3 runs 15 residues. The CDR3 DNA reads TGCAGTGCTAGAGAAATGGGATGGAGCACAGATACGCAGTATTTT. Translating gives CSAREMGWSTDTQYF.

V usage is TRBV4-1 and J usage is TRBJ2-2; D is unclear. Germline loops: CDR1 MGHRA, CDR2 YSYEKL. The germline V and J ends were trimmed by 2 bases and 7 bases, with 11 bases remaining between them. The CDR3 loop spans 14 amino acids. DNA for the CDR3: TGCGCCAGCAGCCAACAGGAACGTCTCGGGGAGCTGTTTTTT. Its protein product is CASSQQERLGELFF.

This clonotype was seen a handful of times. The chain joins TRBV6-6 to TRBJ2-7; D may match TRBD1 or TRBD2 (5 bases each). Germline-derived CDR1 and CDR2 are MNHNY and SVGAGI (reference sequence). Trimming removed 4 bases at V and 4 bases at J, with 14 bases between. The CDR3 sequence is 14 residues long. The CDR3 spells CASSSVGDLYEQYF. The CDR3 DNA reads as TGTGCCAGCAGTTCCGTAGGGGACCTTTACGAGCAGTACTTC.

This clonotype was counted only a few times. The chain employs TRBV29-1 and TRBJ2-5, with D perhaps being TRBD1 or TRBD2 (5 bases each). The CDR3 runs 12 residues. Trimming removed 3 bases at V and 7 bases at J, with 12 bases between. Germline CDR1 SQVTM, CDR2 ANQGSEA. CDR3 DNA: TGCAGCGTTGAGAGGGGATACGGGACCCAGTACTTC. This codes for CSVERGYGTQYF.

The chain recombines TRBV13 with TRBJ2-5, with TRBD2 matching over 9 bases. The J call may be incorrect, as the DNA end agrees better with TRBJ2-7. This CDR3 comprises 16 residues. Germline CDR1 PRHDT, CDR2 FYEKMQ (reference sequence). CDR3 amino acids: CASSEILAGGTYEQYF. CDR3 DNA: TGTGCCAGCAGCGAAATACTAGCGGGCGGGACCTACGAGCAGTACTTC.

The CDR3 loop is CASSPTAGTGPKETQYF. CDR3 DNA: TGTGCCAGCTCACCAACCGCCGGGACAGGCCCCAAAGAGACCCAGTACTTC. The chain links TRBV18 to TRBJ2-5; the match to TRBD1 covers 8 bases. V gave up 2 bases and J gave up 3 bases; unmatched junction bases: 11. The CDR3 spans 17 residues. Germline V gene lookup returns CDR1 KGHSH and CDR2 LQKENI.

The chain employs TRBV20-1 and TRBJ1-2; the D gene is possibly TRBD1 (6 bases). Germline CDR1 and CDR2: DFQATT and SNEGSKA (reference sequence). The ends were cut back, 6 bases at V and 2 bases at J, with 13 bases in the middle. The CDR3 totals 13 residues. The CDR3 reads CSAITGWNYGYTF. The CDR3 nucleotides are TGCAGTGCCATAACAGGGTGGAACTATGGCTACACCTTC.

The chain uses TRBV29-1 and TRBJ2-7; 12 bases map to TRBD1. The germline gives CDR1 SQVTM, CDR2 ANQGSEA. V was clipped by 4 bases and J by 2 bases; unmatched bases: 9. CDR3 length equals 16 residues. Written as DNA, the CDR3 is TGCAGCGTTGCCAGGGGACAGGGGGCTAGCGCCTACGAGCAGTACTTC. This encodes CSVARGQGASAYEQYF.

This clonotype came up a few times. V usage is TRBV20-1 and J usage is TRBJ2-6, with D perhaps matching TRBD1 (6 bases). The V and J ends lost 0 bases and 1 base respectively, with 10 bases between them. The germline V gene encodes CDR1 DFQATT and CDR2 SNEGSKA (reference sequence). The CDR3 is 16 residues long. The CDR3 loop is CSARDFTGSGANVLTF. In DNA, the CDR3 is TGCAGTGCTAGAGACTTTACAGGGTCTGGGGCCAACGTCCTGACTTTC.

In this sample, this clonotype turned up a few times. V gene TRBV29-1 combines with J gene TRBJ2-4; 11 positions agree with TRBD1. The end of the DNA is better explained by TRBJ2-7, so the J call may be wrong. Germline values: CDR1 SQVTM, CDR2 ANQGSEA. The CDR3 totals 14 residues. The DNA for the CDR3 is TGCAGCGTTGGAGGGGGGACAGGGGGCTACGAGCAGTACTTC. It yields the protein CSVGGGTGGYEQYF.

This clonotype was observed a few times. V gene TRBV29-1 combines with J gene TRBJ1-2; 9 nucleotides line up with TRBD1. The germline CDR1 and CDR2 sequences are SQVTM and ANQGSEA. With 6 bases clipped from V and 7 bases from J, the junction kept 3 bases outside the gene matches. The CDR3 runs 11 residues. CDR3 sequence: CSVQGAGGYTF. The CDR3 DNA follows: TGCAGCGTACAGGGGGCGGGTGGCTACACCTTC.

This sequence joins TRBV7-6 and TRBJ1-5, with D perhaps matching TRBD1 (6 bases). Germline V gene lookup returns CDR1 SGHVS and CDR2 FNYEAQ. Trimming pared 1 base from V and 7 bases from J, leaving 14 bases between. The CDR3 is 15 amino acids. The CDR3 here is CASSLGTGKGQPQHF. CDR3 nucleotide sequence: TGTGCCAGCAGCTTAGGCACAGGGAAGGGGCAGCCCCAGCATTTT.